This TCR beta chain comes out of a study of T cells in narcolepsy. Study-wide results and caveats: No autoreactive T cell clone sequences appeared in some memory CD4+ repertoires. Healthy controls reportedly lacked the autoreactive clonotypes serially found in patients' blood.

Assay used: immunoSEQ multiplex PCR; TCRdb lists only in-frame clones, some missing. This sample yields under 40,000 clones, of which less than 90% are seen a single time; 0.66% belongs to the top ten. Germline assignment: CDR1 SGHRS and CDR2 YFSETQ. The CDR3 runs 15 residues. V lost 4 bases, J lost 5 bases, and 11 bases stayed unmatched. This clone was detected only once. What it recognizes is unknown. Specimen: memory (CD45RA-) CD4+ T cells from blood. The chain links TRBV5-1 to TRBJ2-5, with TRBD2 identical over 7 bases. The TCR sequence derives from a human donor in good health. CDR3 loop: CASSDDRTSGETQYF. In DNA, the CDR3 is TGCGCCAGCAGCGACGACCGGACTAGTGGTGAGACCCAGTACTTC.